This note documents a single T cell receptor (beta chain) sequence. CDR1 is ENHRY and CDR2 is SYGVKD in the germline V gene. The V and J ends lost 0 bases and 5 bases respectively, with 3 bases between them. The CDR3 has 12 amino acids. TCRdb keeps only in-frame clones here, not all; method: immunoSEQ multiplex PCR. Among about 40,000 clones listed, roughly four fifths were seen once. This sample stems from a study of blood T cell repertoires in COVID-19. The source is a human donor with acute or convalescent COVID-19. The donor label of this sample is uncertain. This chain links TRBV10-3 with TRBJ2-3; D is undetermined. The sequenced sample consisted of peripheral blood. CDR3 sequence: CAISESGDTQYF. CDR3 sequence (DNA): TGTGCCATCAGTGAGTCCGGAGATACGCAGTATTTT.